The 23 T cell receptor beta chains in this list originate from one sample, sequenced in a study of CD8 T cells in ankylosing spondylitis. TCRdb reprocessed the 5' RACE reads with MiXCR, giving one entry per CDR3 protein. Of about 240,000 distinct CDR3 sequences detected, roughly 10% appear once; the ten largest clones hold 5.5% to 8%. Sequenced: blood, either unsorted or a sorted T cell fraction (not recorded which). These receptors all come from a male donor with ankylosing spondylitis or in good health (not recorded which).

This clonotype has ten or more counts. The gene calls are TRBV12-3 or TRBV12-4 and TRBJ2-7; tentatively, D is TRBD1 or TRBD2 (5 bases each). The V end was cut by 3 bases, the J end by 7 bases, with 19 bases between. The CDR3 length is 15 residues. CDR3 loop: CASSFHGGVSAEQYF. CDR3 DNA: TGTGCCAGCAGTTTTCATGGGGGAGTAAGTGCGGAGCAGTACTTC.

The chain is built from TRBV20-1 and TRBJ2-7, with 10 bases fitting TRBD2. With V trimmed by 3 bases and J by 0 bases, 8 bases remained unmatched. Looked up from germline, CDR1 is DFQATT and CDR2 is SNEGSKA (reference sequence). This CDR3 spans 16 amino acids. Here the CDR3 reads CSASLGAGGSSYEQYF. The CDR3 DNA sequence: TGCAGTGCTAGTTTGGGAGCGGGAGGGTCCTCCTACGAGCAGTACTTC.

This clonotype has ten or more counts. The V and J genes are TRBV20-1 and TRBJ2-7, with a weak D call TRBD2 (6 bases). The CDR3 has 13 amino acids. V was trimmed by 3 bases and J by 6 bases, leaving 15 bases between them. Germline V gene data show CDR1 as DFQATT and CDR2 as SNEGSKA (reference sequence). CDR3 residues: CSASIVLAGEQYF. The CDR3 bases are TGCAGTGCTAGTATAGTACTAGCTGGCGAGCAGTACTTC.

This clonotype has ten or more counts. The J gene is TRBJ1-1, the V gene TRBV18; 8 bases line up with TRBD1. V dropped 3 bases and J dropped 4; count of bases not matched to a gene: 4. This CDR3 has 14 residues. Per germline, CDR1 KGHSH and CDR2 LQKENI. The CDR3, as DNA: TGTGCCAGCTCACCGCAGGGGGCATCCACTGAAGCTTTCTTT. Its translation is CASSPQGASTEAFF. Drawing the rest from reference TRBV18 and TRBJ1-1, the complete variable domain is NAGVMQNPRHLVRRRGQEARLRCSPMKGHSHVYWYRQLPEEGLKFMVYLQKENIIDESGMPKERFSAEFPKEGPSILRIQQVVRGDSAAYFCASSPQGASTEAFFGQGTRLTVV.

This clonotype was found many times. This chain uses TRBV12-3 or TRBV12-4 with TRBJ2-5, with D perhaps TRBD2 (5 bases). This CDR3 has 14 residues. Trimming pared 5 bases from V and 10 bases from J, leaving 20 bases between. The chain's CDR3 is CASSRGLGLVGQYF. As DNA, the CDR3 is TGTGCCAGCAGTCGGGGATTGGGCCTAGTGGGCCAGTACTTC.

This clonotype was found many times. V is TRBV20-1 and J is TRBJ1-1, with a tentative D call TRBD1 (5 bases). The V gene lost 4 bases and the J gene lost 7 bases, with 13 bases spanning the gap. This CDR3 has 12 residues. Germline-derived CDR1 and CDR2 are DFQATT and SNEGSKA (reference sequence). CDR3 nucleotide sequence: TGCAGTGCTACGAGGGGAGGGGATGAAGCTTTCTTT. Encoded protein: CSATRGGDEAFF.

In this sample, this clonotype turned up many times. The gene calls are TRBV29-1 and TRBJ2-1, with D perhaps given as TRBD1 or TRBD2 (5 bases each). This CDR3 spans 12 amino acids. Trimming removed 8 bases from V and 0 bases from J, with 8 bases in between. Germline V gene lookup returns CDR1 SQVTM and CDR2 ANQGSEA. The CDR3 spells CSWGFSYNEQFF. The CDR3 DNA reads as TGCAGCTGGGGGTTCTCCTACAATGAGCAGTTCTTC.

This clonotype was seen at least ten times. V is TRBV12-3 or TRBV12-4 and J is TRBJ1-5, with a weak D call TRBD1 (5 bases). The CDR3 is made up of 13 amino acids. Deletions cut 6 bases from V and 5 bases from J, with 11 bases between. The CDR3 nucleotides are TGTGCCAGCAGGCTCGGGGGGTATCAGCCCCAGCATTTT. Its protein is CASRLGGYQPQHF.

Many counts were recorded for this clonotype. This rearrangement joins TRBV20-1 to TRBJ1-1, with D possibly matching TRBD1 (5 bases). This CDR3 region has 13 residues. Trimming cost V 5 bases and J 1 base, with 11 bases left between them. Germline V gives CDR1 DFQATT, CDR2 SNEGSKA (reference sequence). In nucleotides, the CDR3 is TGCAGTGCTGGGGCGGCCCCGAACACTGAAGCTTTCTTT. It specifies CSAGAAPNTEAFF.

The chain has TRBV23-1 and TRBJ1-6; D unresolved. TRBV23-1 qualifies as an ORF whose function is uncertain. Trimming stripped 9 bases from V and 0 bases from J, with 15 bases between. There are 16 residues in the CDR3. CDR3 DNA sequence: TGCGCCAGGCGCGGACGTCGGAGCTCCTATAATTCACCCCTCCACTTT. Translating it yields CARRGRRSSYNSPLHF.

This clonotype was detected many times. CDR3 amino acids: CASSLGTPSMNTEAFF. In DNA, the CDR3 is TGTGCCAGCAGCTTGGGGACACCATCCATGAACACTGAAGCTTTCTTT. The V and J genes are TRBV7-8 and TRBJ1-1; TRBD1 might be the D (6 bases). This CDR3 is 16 amino acids long. The germline CDR1 and CDR2 sequences are SGHVS and FQNEAQ. Trimming took 3 bases from V and 0 from J, leaving 14 bases between them.

This clonotype was counted many times. The chain employs TRBV27 and TRBJ1-1; no clear D. V dropped 3 bases and J dropped 1 base, with 9 bases sitting between them. The CDR3 is 14 amino acids. From germline, CDR1 is MNHEY and CDR2 SMNVEV (reference sequence). The CDR3 is CASSFTGWNTEAFF. For the CDR3, the DNA is TGTGCCAGCAGTTTTACCGGTTGGAACACTGAAGCTTTCTTT.

This clonotype was seen at least ten times. The chain combines TRBV27 with TRBJ2-3, with 14 nucleotides matching TRBD2. The germline V gene encodes CDR1 MNHEY and CDR2 SMNVEV (reference sequence). With 4 bases clipped from V and 4 bases from J, the junction kept 4 bases outside the gene matches. This CDR3 region has 16 residues. Here the CDR3 DNA reads TGTGCCAGCAGTTCCGGGACTAGCGGGAGCGCAGATACGCAGTATTTT. It yields the protein CASSSGTSGSADTQYF.

This clonotype was counted ten times or more. The V call is TRBV7-6, the J call TRBJ2-1; 12 positions match TRBD2. J was trimmed by 3 bases and V by 5 bases; bases with no gene match: 5. This CDR3 contains 16 residues. In germline, CDR1 is SGHVS, CDR2 FNYEAQ. CDR3 residues: CASSPSTSGSYNEQFF. DNA for the CDR3: TGTGCCAGCAGCCCGTCGACTAGCGGGAGCTACAATGAGCAGTTCTTC.

This rearrangement joins TRBV29-1 to TRBJ2-1; weak D call: TRBD1 (5 bases). The CDR3 sequence is 14 residues long. Trimming took 6 bases from V and 4 from J, leaving 16 bases between them. The germline V gene has CDR1 SQVTM and CDR2 ANQGSEA. The CDR3 nucleotides are TGCAGCGTGGGGCTGGTAGGGCGGTACAATGAGCAGTTCTTC. Protein product: CSVGLVGRYNEQFF.

This clonotype was detected only a few times. For the CDR3, the DNA is TGTGCCAGCAAGGAGGGCAATGAGCAGTTCTTC. Amino acid sequence: CASKEGNEQFF. The chain is built from TRBV7-9 and TRBJ2-1; D may be TRBD2 (6 bases). CDR1 is SEHNR and CDR2 is FQNEAQ in the germline V gene (reference sequence). This CDR3 contains 11 residues. Trimming shortened V by 7 bases and J by 6 bases, and 7 bases separated the two germline ends.

In this sample, this clonotype turned up a few times. The chain links TRBV24-1 to TRBJ2-3; maybe TRBD1 (6 bases). Germline loops: CDR1 KGHDR, CDR2 SFDVKD. Trimming took 4 bases from V and 5 from J, leaving 9 bases between them. The CDR3 runs to 13 residues. The DNA for the CDR3 is TGTGCCACCAGTGAAGGGGGAGAAGATACGCAGTATTTT. Protein: CATSEGGEDTQYF.

This clonotype was observed many times. The chain employs TRBV20-1 and TRBJ2-3; D may be TRBD1 (5 bases). CDR1 DFQATT and CDR2 SNEGSKA come from the germline V gene (reference sequence). The CDR3 totals 14 residues. Trimming stripped 0 bases from V and 2 bases from J, with 9 bases between. CDR3 sequence: CSARETGITDTQYF. The CDR3 DNA reads TGCAGTGCTAGAGAAACAGGAATCACAGATACGCAGTATTTT.

This clonotype has a count of ten or more. This chain joins TRBV12-3 or TRBV12-4 and TRBJ2-1; D might be TRBD1 (6 bases). The CDR3 contains 14 residues. Between the trimmed V and J ends, which lost 2 bases and 5 bases, there was a span of 10 bases. CDR3 loop: CASSLRGTNNEQFF. The DNA for the CDR3 is TGTGCCAGCAGTTTAAGGGGGACAAACAATGAGCAGTTCTTC.

This clonotype was seen at least ten times. The genes are TRBV4-2 and TRBJ1-5; unclear D gene. Trimming cost V 0 bases and J 1 base, with 7 bases left between them. Germline assignment: CDR1 LGHNA and CDR2 YNFKEQ. CDR3 length equals 15 residues. CDR3 amino acids: CASSQEPTSNQPQHF. In DNA form, the CDR3 reads TGTGCCAGCAGCCAAGAACCCACAAGCAATCAGCCCCAGCATTTT.

This clonotype has at least ten counts. The chain combines TRBV7-2 with TRBJ2-7; D is possibly TRBD2 (6 bases). Deletions cut 2 bases from V and 2 bases from J, with 13 bases between. Germline CDR1 SGHTA, CDR2 FQGNSA. CDR3 size: 15 residues. CDR3 loop: CASSLRAGSTYEQYF. The CDR3 DNA is TGTGCCAGCAGCTTACGGGCGGGAAGCACCTACGAGCAGTACTTC.

This clonotype showed up many times. The chain couples TRBV29-1 to TRBJ2-1, with D perhaps being TRBD1 or TRBD2 (5 bases each). Germline-derived CDR1 and CDR2 are SQVTM and ANQGSEA. V dropped 3 bases and J dropped 7 bases, with 7 bases sitting between them. CDR3 length: 11 residues. The CDR3 loop reads CSVEWGNEQFF. DNA for the CDR3: TGCAGCGTTGAGTGGGGGAATGAGCAGTTCTTC.

This clonotype was picked up a small number of times. The chain recombines TRBV7-9 with TRBJ2-7; 7 bases line up with TRBD1. The CDR3 length is 15 residues. J was trimmed by 6 bases and V by 5 bases; bases with no gene match: 13. Germline V gene lookup returns CDR1 SEHNR and CDR2 FQNEAQ (reference sequence). CDR3 nucleotide sequence: TGTGCCAGCAGCCCACCGGGGACAGCCTCGAGCGAGCAGTACTTC. Its protein is CASSPPGTASSEQYF.